Below are 25 T cell receptor beta chains sequenced from a single sample in a study of cytomegalovirus exposure and HLA in healthy donors. PCR primers comprised 60 Vbeta and 13 Jbeta primers. Some clones are missing from TCRdb's copy, which holds only in-frame ones; the method was immunoSEQ multiplex PCR. The data show 150,000 to 200,000 clones, around 73% seen once. The sample consisted of PBMCs. The source of these receptors is a woman aged 18-35 years in good health and CMV-seropositive.

The rearrangement uses TRBV7-3 and TRBJ2-7; D may be TRBD2 (7 bases). CDR1 is SGHTA, CDR2 FQGTGA, per germline. Trimming took 8 bases from V and 6 from J, leaving 17 bases between them. The CDR3 length is 13 residues. The DNA for the CDR3 is TGTGCCAGCTCTAGGGGGGAGGGGCTCGAGCAGTACTTC. Its translation: CASSRGEGLEQYF.

The J gene is TRBJ1-1, the V gene TRBV19, with TRBD1 identical over 8 bases. CDR3 length: 14 amino acids. The junction had 5 bases not matched to a gene; V was cut back by 6 bases and J by 2 bases. Looked up from germline, CDR1 is LNHDA and CDR2 is SQIVND (reference sequence). The CDR3 reads CASRNQGANTEAFF. The CDR3 DNA reads TGTGCCAGTAGAAACCAGGGGGCTAACACTGAAGCTTTCTTT.

V usage is TRBV7-2 and J usage is TRBJ2-7, with 7 bases lining up with TRBD1. The germline V gene has CDR1 SGHTA and CDR2 FQGNSA. V lost 5 bases to trimming and J lost 2 bases; unmatched junction nucleotides: 6. The length of the CDR3 is 14 residues. For the CDR3, the DNA is TGTGCCAGCAGCCGGAACAGGGGACCCTACGAGCAGTACTTC. Encoded protein: CASSRNRGPYEQYF.

The chain is built from TRBV29-1 and TRBJ2-7; 9 positions match TRBD1. Per the germline V gene, CDR1 is SQVTM and CDR2 is ANQGSEA. This CDR3 region has 14 residues. V shed 7 bases and J 2 bases; nucleotides not matched to a gene: 9. CDR3 residues: CSADLRTGAYEQYF. DNA for the CDR3: TGCAGCGCTGACCTCCGGACAGGGGCCTACGAGCAGTACTTC.

This clone was observed a handful of times. The chain employs TRBV5-1 and TRBJ2-5; 8 positions match TRBD2. CDR3 size: 13 residues. V lost 4 bases, J lost 4 bases, and 3 bases stayed unmatched. From germline, CDR1 is SGHRS and CDR2 YFSETQ. The chain's CDR3 is CASSPRGGETQYF. The CDR3 nucleotides read TGCGCCAGCAGCCCCCGGGGGGGAGAGACCCAGTACTTC.

The chain employs TRBV10-3 and TRBJ1-2; perhaps TRBD1 as D (5 bases). The length of the CDR3 is 14 residues. V was pared by 5 bases and J by 4 bases, with 14 bases between. CDR1 and CDR2 from the germline V gene are ENHRY and SYGVKD. The CDR3 bases are TGTGCCATCAGTCCCTCGGGGGGAGGCTATGGCTACACCTTC. Residues: CAISPSGGGYGYTF.

CDR3 amino acids: CASSQEGHKSNQPQHF. As DNA, the CDR3 is TGCGCCAGCAGCCAAGAGGGACACAAAAGCAATCAGCCCCAGCATTTT. J is TRBJ1-5 and V is TRBV4-1, with D possibly TRBD1 on 6 matching bases. The germline V and J ends were trimmed by 0 bases and 1 base, with 10 bases remaining between them. In germline, CDR1 is MGHRA, CDR2 YSYEKL. The CDR3 sequence is 16 residues long.

This chain connects TRBV6-1 to TRBJ2-5; D is undetermined. This CDR3 has 14 residues. V was clipped by 1 base and J by 0 bases, with 6 bases between them. Germline CDR1 reads MNHNS; CDR2 reads SASEGT. Here the CDR3 DNA reads TGTGCCAGCAGTGAAGGCGGCTACCAAGAGACCCAGTACTTC. This encodes CASSEGGYQETQYF.

The chain uses TRBV7-8 and TRBJ2-7, with 10 nucleotides matching TRBD1. Germline V CDR1 and CDR2: SGHVS, FQNEAQ. V gave up 4 bases and J gave up 6 bases; unmatched junction bases: 9. The CDR3 spans 15 residues. CDR3 nucleotide sequence: TGTGCCAGCAGCTCATCCGGGACAGGGGAGGCCGAGCAGTACTTC. It translates to CASSSSGTGEAEQYF.

The chain couples TRBV27 to TRBJ1-2; D is perhaps TRBD1 (6 bases). Germline lookup yields CDR1 MNHEY and CDR2 SMNVEV (reference sequence). V was cut by 9 bases and J by 3 bases, with 20 bases left in between. The CDR3 is made up of 15 amino acids. For the CDR3, the DNA is TGTGCCAGGGTCGCTTCCTCAGGGGACCACTATGGCTACACCTTC. Protein product: CARVASSGDHYGYTF.

This sequence joins TRBV11-3 and TRBJ2-5; 7 nucleotides match TRBD1. Germline CDR1 SGHNT, CDR2 YENEEA. V lost 2 bases to trimming and J lost 5 bases; unmatched junction nucleotides: 8. The CDR3 runs 15 residues. The CDR3, as DNA: TGTGCCAGCAGCTTACGAGGGGGCCGAGGGGAGACCCAGTACTTC. The encoded protein is CASSLRGGRGETQYF.

The rearrangement uses TRBV5-1 and TRBJ2-3; TRBD2 aligns across 7 bases. V lost 2 bases and J lost 1; bases outside the gene matches: 4. This CDR3 spans 15 amino acids. Germline V lookup: CDR1 SGHRS, CDR2 YFSETQ. This chain's CDR3 is CASSFGGERTDTQYF. CDR3 in DNA: TGCGCCAGCAGCTTTGGGGGGGAACGCACAGATACGCAGTATTTT.

The sample holds one count of this clone. The chain recombines TRBV21-1 with TRBJ1-5. TRBV21-1 is tagged as a pseudogene. There are 15 residues in the CDR3. The CDR3 DNA is TGTGCCAGCAGCAAAGGTACTTCTAGCAATCAGCCCCAGCATTTT. Its protein is CASSKGTSSNQPQHF.

The chain recombines TRBV30 with TRBJ1-1, with D possibly TRBD1 on 5 matching bases. The CDR3 consists of 13 residues. Trimming removed 0 bases at V and 4 bases at J, with 9 bases between. CDR1 is GTSNPN and CDR2 is SVGIG in the germline V gene (reference sequence). CDR3 sequence reads: CAWSVTGGTEAFF. The CDR3 nucleotides are TGTGCCTGGAGTGTAACAGGCGGCACTGAAGCTTTCTTT. Combining the CDR3 with reference TRBV30 and TRBJ1-1 gives the whole variable domain SQTIHQWPATLVQPVGSPLSLECTVEGTSNPNLYWYRQAAGRGLQLLFYSVGIGQISSEVPQNLSASRPQDRQFILSSKKLLLSDSGFYLCAWSVTGGTEAFFGQGTRLTVV.

The table lists this clone with a few counts. V is TRBV9 and J is TRBJ2-1, with TRBD2 identical over 10 bases. Per the germline V gene, CDR1 is SGDLS and CDR2 is YYNGEE. CDR3 length equals 15 residues. V lost 4 bases, J lost 4 bases, and 5 bases stayed unmatched. CDR3 residues: CASSPGLAYYNEQFF. CDR3 bases: TGTGCCAGCAGCCCGGGACTAGCGTATTACAATGAGCAGTTCTTC.

The gene calls are TRBV5-4 and TRBJ2-1; 12 nucleotides match TRBD2. The CDR3 length is 16 residues. The junction had 2 bases not matched to a gene; V was cut back by 3 bases and J by 1 base. From germline, CDR1 is SGHNT and CDR2 YYREEE (reference sequence). The CDR3 sequence: CASSSTSGGSYNEQFF. The CDR3 bases are TGTGCCAGCAGCTCAACTAGCGGGGGGTCCTACAATGAGCAGTTCTTC.

J is TRBJ1-1 and V is TRBV7-9; TRBD1 matches at 7 bases. The CDR3 is 14 residues long. V gave up 5 bases and J gave up 4 bases; unmatched junction bases: 7. Germline CDR1 and CDR2: SEHNR and FQNEAQ (reference sequence). The CDR3 DNA is TGTGCCAGCAGCAGCAGGGACAGCCCCACTGAAGCTTTCTTT. This sequence encodes CASSSRDSPTEAFF. Filled out from reference TRBV7-9 and TRBJ1-1, the complete variable domain reads DTGVSQNPRHKITKRGQNVTFRCDPISEHNRLYWYRQTLGQGPEFLTYFQNEAQLEKSRLLSDRFSAERPKGSFSTLEIQRTEQGDSAMYLCASSSRDSPTEAFFGQGTRLTVV.

The chain uses TRBV5-5 and TRBJ2-1; 11 bases line up with TRBD2. The V and J ends lost 3 bases and 4 bases, in that order; junction bases with no gene match: 3. The CDR3 runs to 15 residues. The germline V gene encodes CDR1 SGHKS and CDR2 YYEKEE (reference sequence). The chain's CDR3 is CASSSSGGMYNEQFF. CDR3 nucleotides: TGTGCCAGCAGCTCTAGCGGGGGGATGTACAATGAGCAGTTCTTC.

This chain uses TRBV14 with TRBJ2-3; 7 bases are shared with TRBD1. Germline V gene lookup returns CDR1 SGHDN and CDR2 FVKESK. V lost 1 base to trimming and J lost 6 bases; unmatched junction nucleotides: 13. This CDR3 has 17 amino acids. CDR3 bases: TGTGCCAGCAGCCAAGTATCTGTAGGGGGCTTATGGGATACGCAGTATTTT. Translating gives CASSQVSVGGLWDTQYF.

The chain links TRBV9 to TRBJ1-2, with 10 bases lining up with TRBD1. The V and J ends lost 3 bases and 7 bases, in that order; junction bases with no gene match: 6. The CDR3 contains 14 residues. Germline CDR1 is SGDLS and CDR2 is YYNGEE. The CDR3 protein is CASSDGGTGVGYTF. CDR3 nucleotides: TGTGCCAGCAGCGACGGCGGGACAGGGGTTGGCTACACCTTC.

V usage is TRBV29-1 and J usage is TRBJ2-7; the D gene is possibly TRBD2 (7 bases). The germline CDR1 and CDR2 sequences are SQVTM and ANQGSEA. The CDR3 totals 14 residues. Trimming removed 4 bases from V and 3 bases from J, with 16 bases in between. CDR3 in DNA: TGCAGCGTTGGGGGGGGCAGGGGACGCTACGAGCAGTACTTC. It codes for CSVGGGRGRYEQYF.

The rearrangement links TRBV19 to TRBJ1-1; 8 nucleotides agree with TRBD1. This CDR3 contains 19 residues. CDR1 and CDR2 (germline): LNHDA, SQIVND (reference sequence). The V gene end was trimmed by 4 bases and the J gene end by 5 bases; junction bases not matched to a gene: 21. The CDR3 region has the DNA TGTGCCAGTAGTAGTAGTAAAGGACAGGGCATATACAAGCGGACTGAAGCTTTCTTT. Protein sequence: CASSSSKGQGIYKRTEAFF.

V is TRBV9 and J is TRBJ2-3, with TRBD2 identical over 11 bases. There are 19 residues in the CDR3. Trimming cost V 3 bases and J 0 bases; bases outside gene matches: 12. Germline lookup yields CDR1 SGDLS and CDR2 YYNGEE. In nucleotides, the CDR3 is TGTGCCAGCAGCGCCGGAGGGGCTAGCGGGGGGACTAGCACAGATACGCAGTATTTT. Amino acids: CASSAGGASGGTSTDTQYF. The full variable domain, completed using reference TRBV9 and TRBJ2-3, is DSGVTQTPKHLITATGQRVTLRCSPRSGDLSVYWYQQSLDQGLQFLIQYYNGEERAKGNILERFSAQQFPDLHSELNLSSLELGDSALYFCASSAGGASGGTSTDTQYFGPGTRLTVL.

The chain couples TRBV28 to TRBJ1-5; 8 nucleotides align to TRBD1. Germline values: CDR1 MDHEN, CDR2 SYDVKM. The CDR3 runs to 14 residues. V lost 6 bases, J lost 2 bases, and 3 bases stayed unmatched. This CDR3 is CASSTGGGNQPQHF. For the CDR3, the DNA is TGTGCCAGCAGCACAGGGGGTGGCAATCAGCCCCAGCATTTT.

Comments on this clone: One end of the junction fails to match germline, which may point to a read error. The genes are TRBV7-9 and TRBJ2-3; no clear D gene. Germline V gene data show CDR1 as SEHNR and CDR2 as FQNEAQ (reference sequence). The length of the CDR3 is 11 residues. CDR3 residues: CSSSSSYTQYF. The DNA for the CDR3 is TGTTCCAGCAGCTCGAGCTATACGCAGTATTTT.